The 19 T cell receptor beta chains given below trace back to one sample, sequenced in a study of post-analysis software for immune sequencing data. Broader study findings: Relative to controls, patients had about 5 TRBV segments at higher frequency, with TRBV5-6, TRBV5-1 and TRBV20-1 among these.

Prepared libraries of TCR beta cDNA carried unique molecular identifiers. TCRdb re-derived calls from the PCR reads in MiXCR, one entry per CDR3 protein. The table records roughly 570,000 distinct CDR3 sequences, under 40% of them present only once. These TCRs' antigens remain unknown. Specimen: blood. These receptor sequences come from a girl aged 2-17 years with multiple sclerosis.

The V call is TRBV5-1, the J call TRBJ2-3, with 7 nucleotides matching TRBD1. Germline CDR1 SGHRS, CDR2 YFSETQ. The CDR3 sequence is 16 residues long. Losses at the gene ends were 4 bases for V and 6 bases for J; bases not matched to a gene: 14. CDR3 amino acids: CASSLRTGFPRDTQYF. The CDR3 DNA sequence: TGCGCCAGCAGCCTACGGACAGGCTTCCCTAGGGATACGCAGTATTTT. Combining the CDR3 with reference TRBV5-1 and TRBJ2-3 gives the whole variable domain KAGVTQTPRYLIKTRGQQVTLSCSPISGHRSVSWYQQTPGQGLQFLFEYFSETQRNKGNFPGRFSGRQFSNSRSEMNVSTLELGDSALYLCASSLRTGFPRDTQYFGPGTRLTVL.

CDR3 coding DNA: TGTGCCAGCAGTTTAGCCGGGGTTTTAACAGATACGCAGTATTTT. It translates to CASSLAGVLTDTQYF. The J gene is TRBJ2-3, the V gene TRBV12-3 or TRBV12-4; tentatively, D is TRBD2 (5 bases). This CDR3 spans 15 amino acids. The V end lost 0 bases, the J end lost 3 bases, and 10 bases lay between the germline ends.

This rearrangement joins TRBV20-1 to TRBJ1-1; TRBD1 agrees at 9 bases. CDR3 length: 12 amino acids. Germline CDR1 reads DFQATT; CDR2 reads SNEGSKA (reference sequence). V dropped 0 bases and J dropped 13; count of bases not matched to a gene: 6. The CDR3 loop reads CSARDPGQGSFF. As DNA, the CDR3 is TGCAGTGCTAGAGACCCAGGACAGGGGAGTTTCTTT.

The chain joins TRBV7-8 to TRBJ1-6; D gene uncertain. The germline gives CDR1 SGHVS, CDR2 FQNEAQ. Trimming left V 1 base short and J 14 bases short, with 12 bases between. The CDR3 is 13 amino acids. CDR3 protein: CASSLVSLGSLHF. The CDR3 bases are TGTGCCAGCAGCTTAGTCAGCCTGGGTTCCCTCCACTTT.

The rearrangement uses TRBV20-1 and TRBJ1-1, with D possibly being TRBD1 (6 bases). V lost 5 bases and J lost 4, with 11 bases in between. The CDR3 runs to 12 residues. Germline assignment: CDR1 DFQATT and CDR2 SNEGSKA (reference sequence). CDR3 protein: CSAGRGGTEAFF. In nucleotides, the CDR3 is TGCAGTGCTGGAAGGGGGGGCACTGAAGCTTTCTTT.

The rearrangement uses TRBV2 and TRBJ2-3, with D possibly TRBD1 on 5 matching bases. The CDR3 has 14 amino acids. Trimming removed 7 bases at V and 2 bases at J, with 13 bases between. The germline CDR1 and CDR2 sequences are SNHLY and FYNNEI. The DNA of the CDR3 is TGTGCCAGCAACCCCACAGGAATCACAGATACGCAGTATTTT. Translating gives CASNPTGITDTQYF.

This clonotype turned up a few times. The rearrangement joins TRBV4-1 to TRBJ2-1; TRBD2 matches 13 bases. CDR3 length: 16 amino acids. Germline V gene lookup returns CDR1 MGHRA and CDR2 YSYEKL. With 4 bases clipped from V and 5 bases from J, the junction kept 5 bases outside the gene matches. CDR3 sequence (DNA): TGCGCCAGCAGCCTTCCCGGGACTAGCGGGGACAATGAGCAGTTCTTC. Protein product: CASSLPGTSGDNEQFF.

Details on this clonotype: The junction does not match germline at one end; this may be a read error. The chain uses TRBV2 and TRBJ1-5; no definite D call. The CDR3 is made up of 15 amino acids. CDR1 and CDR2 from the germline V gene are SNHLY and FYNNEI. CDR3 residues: CASSERTTASQPRHF. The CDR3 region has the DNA TGTGCCAGCAGTGAACGGACGACTGCAAGTCAGCCCCGGCATTTT.

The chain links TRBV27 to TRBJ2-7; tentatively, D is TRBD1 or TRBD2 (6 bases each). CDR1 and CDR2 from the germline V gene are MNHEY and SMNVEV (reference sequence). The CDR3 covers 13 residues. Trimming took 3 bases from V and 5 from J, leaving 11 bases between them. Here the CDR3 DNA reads TGTGCCAGCAGTTTTACAGGGAGGAACGAGCAGTACTTC. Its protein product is CASSFTGRNEQYF.

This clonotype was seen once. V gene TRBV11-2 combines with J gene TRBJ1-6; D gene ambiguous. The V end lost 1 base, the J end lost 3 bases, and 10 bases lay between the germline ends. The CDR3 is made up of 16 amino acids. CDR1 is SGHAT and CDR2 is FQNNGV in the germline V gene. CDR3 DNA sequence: TGTGCCAGCAGCTTAGTGGGTACAGACTATAATTCACCCCTCCACTTT. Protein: CASSLVGTDYNSPLHF. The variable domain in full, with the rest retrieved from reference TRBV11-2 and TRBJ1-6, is EAGVAQSPRYKIIEKRQSVAFWCNPISGHATLYWYQQILGQGPKLLIQFQNNGVVDDSQLPKDRFSAERLKGVDSTLKIQPAKLEDSAVYLCASSLVGTDYNSPLHFGNGTRLTVT.

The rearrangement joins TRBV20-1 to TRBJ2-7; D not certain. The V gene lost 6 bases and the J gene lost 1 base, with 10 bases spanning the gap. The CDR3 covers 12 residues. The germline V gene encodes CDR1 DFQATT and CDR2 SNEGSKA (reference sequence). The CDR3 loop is CSAHMDSYEQYF. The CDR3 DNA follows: TGCAGTGCGCATATGGATTCCTACGAGCAGTACTTC.

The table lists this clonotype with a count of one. The CDR3 coding sequence is TGTGCCCGAACCCGGGACAGCCAAGAGACCCAGTACTTC. It specifies CARTRDSQETQYF. This chain uses TRBV2 with TRBJ2-5, with TRBD1 matching over 7 bases. The CDR3 has 13 residues. With 11 bases clipped from V and 1 base from J, the junction kept 7 bases outside the gene matches. Germline V gene sequence: CDR1 SNHLY, CDR2 FYNNEI.

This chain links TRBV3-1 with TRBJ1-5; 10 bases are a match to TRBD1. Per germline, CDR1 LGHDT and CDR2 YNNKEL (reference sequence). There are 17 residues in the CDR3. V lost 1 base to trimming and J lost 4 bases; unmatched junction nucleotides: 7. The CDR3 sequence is CASSQVLDRGRNQPQHF. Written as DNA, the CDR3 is TGTGCCAGCAGCCAAGTACTAGACAGGGGGCGGAATCAGCCCCAGCATTTT.

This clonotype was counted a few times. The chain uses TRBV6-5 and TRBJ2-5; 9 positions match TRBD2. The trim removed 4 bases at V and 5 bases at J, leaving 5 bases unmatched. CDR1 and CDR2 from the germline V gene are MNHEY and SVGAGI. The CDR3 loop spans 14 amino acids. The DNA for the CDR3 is TGTGCCAGCAGTTCAGGGACTAGCTTTGAGACCCAGTACTTC. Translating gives CASSSGTSFETQYF.

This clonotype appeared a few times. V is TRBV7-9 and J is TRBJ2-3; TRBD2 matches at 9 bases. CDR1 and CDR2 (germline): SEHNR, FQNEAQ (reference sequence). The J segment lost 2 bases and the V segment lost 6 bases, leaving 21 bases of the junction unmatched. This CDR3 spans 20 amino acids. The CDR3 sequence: CASSNTRVAGALIITDTQYF. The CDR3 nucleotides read TGTGCCAGCAGTAATACCCGGGTAGCGGGGGCCTTGATCATCACAGATACGCAGTATTTT.

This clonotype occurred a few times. CDR3 region: CASTDRLHNEQFF. The CDR3 coding sequence is TGTGCCAGCACTGACAGGCTCCACAATGAGCAGTTCTTC. The chain has TRBV6-5 and TRBJ2-1; D possibly corresponds to TRBD1 (6 bases). Germline V gene sequence: CDR1 MNHEY, CDR2 SVGAGI. The CDR3 has 13 amino acids. V was clipped by 7 bases and J by 5 bases, with 12 bases between them.

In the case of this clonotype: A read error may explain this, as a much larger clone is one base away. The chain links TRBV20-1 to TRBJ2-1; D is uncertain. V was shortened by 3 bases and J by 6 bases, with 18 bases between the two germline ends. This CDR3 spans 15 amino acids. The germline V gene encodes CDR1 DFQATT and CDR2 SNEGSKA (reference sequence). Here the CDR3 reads CSASPLLPPCNEQFF. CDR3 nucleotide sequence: TGCAGTGCTAGCCCACTCCTCCCCCCCTGCAATGAGCAGTTCTTC.

The CDR3 here is CATRDGETQYF. The DNA for the CDR3 is TGTGCCACCAGGGACGGCGAGACCCAGTACTTC. V is TRBV24-1 and J is TRBJ2-5; D not resolved. CDR3 size: 11 residues. In germline, CDR1 is KGHDR, CDR2 SFDVKD. The V gene lost 7 bases and the J gene lost 5 bases, with 7 bases spanning the gap.

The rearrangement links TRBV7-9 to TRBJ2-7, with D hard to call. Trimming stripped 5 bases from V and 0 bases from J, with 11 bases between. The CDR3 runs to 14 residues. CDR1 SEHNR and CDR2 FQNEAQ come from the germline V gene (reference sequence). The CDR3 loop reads CASSHSLSSYEQYF. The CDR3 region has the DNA TGTGCCAGCAGCCACAGCCTGAGCTCCTACGAGCAGTACTTC.